This is a list of T cell receptor beta chains from one sample in a study of cytomegalovirus exposure and HLA in healthy donors. The table came from immunoSEQ multiplex PCR; TCRdb's copy has only in-frame clones and leaves some out. The sample has about 250,000 clones; about 90% are singletons. What was sequenced was PBMCs. These receptors originate from a man aged 18 to 30 in good health and CMV-seropositive. CDR3s leave out the opening cysteine and the closing phenylalanine or tryptophan. Fields, in order: CDR3 length, V gene, CDR3 protein.

cdr3_length: 17; v_call: TRBV7-2; cdr3_aa: ASSLMGPGQGLWNQPQH
cdr3_length: 12; v_call: TRBV27; cdr3_aa: ASSSSDHTDTQY
cdr3_length: 10; v_call: TRBV10-3; cdr3_aa: AIRNSGDTQY
cdr3_length: 10; v_call: TRBV7-2; cdr3_aa: ASSAGGNEQF
cdr3_length: 13; v_call: TRBV7-6; cdr3_aa: ASSPQGAGSYEQY
cdr3_length: 11; v_call: TRBV7-6; cdr3_aa: ASSLATTSEQF
cdr3_length: 9; v_call: TRBV30; cdr3_aa: AWGVLYEQY
cdr3_length: 12; v_call: TRBV7-9; cdr3_aa: ASSGGRWNTEAF
cdr3_length: 15; v_call: TRBV5-6; cdr3_aa: ASSLRETALFTGELF
cdr3_length: 13; v_call: TRBV6-5; cdr3_aa: ASRLAGGEGGELF
cdr3_length: 11; v_call: TRBV10-1; cdr3_aa: ARFKGGNQPQH
cdr3_length: 10; v_call: TRBV10-3; cdr3_aa: ATGTGVYEQY
cdr3_length: 11; v_call: TRBV30; cdr3_aa: AWSGPGGSGAF
cdr3_length: 10; v_call: TRBV4-1; cdr3_aa: AIGQGNGELF
cdr3_length: 10; v_call: TRBV5-6; cdr3_aa: ASSLVAYGYT
cdr3_length: 11; v_call: TRBV28; cdr3_aa: ASSSVRGDTQY
cdr3_length: 12; v_call: TRBV2; cdr3_aa: ASSYVDLREKLF
cdr3_length: 11; v_call: TRBV4-1; cdr3_aa: ASSQDTSRELF
cdr3_length: 12; v_call: TRBV5-1; cdr3_aa: ASSPTSGSHEQY
cdr3_length: 14; v_call: TRBV19; cdr3_aa: ASTYHGNSGANVLT
cdr3_length: 12; v_call: TRBV29-1; cdr3_aa: SVVPRTGVNEQF
cdr3_length: 13; v_call: TRBV30; cdr3_aa: AWSVRRVPRYEQY
cdr3_length: 13; v_call: TRBV30; cdr3_aa: AWSVPRDRGYGYT
cdr3_length: 12; v_call: TRBV4-3; cdr3_aa: ASSHGLAEDTQY
cdr3_length: 11; v_call: TRBV7-2; cdr3_aa: ASSLGTPAGYT
cdr3_length: 12; v_call: TRBV7-9; cdr3_aa: ASSLGISYNEQF